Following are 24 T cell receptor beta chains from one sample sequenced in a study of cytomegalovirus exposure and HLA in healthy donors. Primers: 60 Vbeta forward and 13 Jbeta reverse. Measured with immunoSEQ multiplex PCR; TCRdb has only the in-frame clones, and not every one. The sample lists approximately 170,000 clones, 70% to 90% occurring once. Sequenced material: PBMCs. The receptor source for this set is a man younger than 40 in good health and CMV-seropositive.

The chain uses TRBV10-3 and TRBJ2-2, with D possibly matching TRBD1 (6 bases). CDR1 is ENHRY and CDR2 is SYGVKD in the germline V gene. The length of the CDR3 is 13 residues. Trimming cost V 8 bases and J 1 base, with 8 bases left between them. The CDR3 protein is CAIGGQNTGELFF. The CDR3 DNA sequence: TGTGCCATCGGGGGACAGAACACCGGGGAGCTGTTTTTT.

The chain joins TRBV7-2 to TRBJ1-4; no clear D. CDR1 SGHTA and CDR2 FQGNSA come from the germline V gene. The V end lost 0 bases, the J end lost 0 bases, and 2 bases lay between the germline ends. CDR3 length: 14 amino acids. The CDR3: CASSLAATNEKLFF. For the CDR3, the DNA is TGTGCCAGCAGCTTAGCCGCAACTAATGAAAAACTGTTTTTT.

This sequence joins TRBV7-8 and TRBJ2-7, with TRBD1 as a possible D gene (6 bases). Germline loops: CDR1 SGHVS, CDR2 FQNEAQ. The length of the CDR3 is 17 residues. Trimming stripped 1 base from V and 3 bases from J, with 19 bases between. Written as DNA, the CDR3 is TGTGCCAGCAGCTTAGAGGGCGACAGGAGGAGAATCTACGAGCAGTACGTC. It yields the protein CASSLEGDRRRIYEQYV.

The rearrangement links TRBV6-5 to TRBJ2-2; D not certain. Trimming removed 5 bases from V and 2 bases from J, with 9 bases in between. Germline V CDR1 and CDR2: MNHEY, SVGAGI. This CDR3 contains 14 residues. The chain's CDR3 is CASSQSINTGELFF. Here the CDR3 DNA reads TGTGCCAGCAGTCAATCAATCAACACCGGGGAGCTGTTTTTT.

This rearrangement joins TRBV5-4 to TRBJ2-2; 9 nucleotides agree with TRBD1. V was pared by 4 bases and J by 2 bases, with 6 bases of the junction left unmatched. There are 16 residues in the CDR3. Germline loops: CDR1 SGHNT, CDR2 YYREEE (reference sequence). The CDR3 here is CASSPPGQGNTGELFF. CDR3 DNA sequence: TGTGCCAGCAGCCCCCCGGGACAGGGTAACACCGGGGAGCTGTTTTTT.

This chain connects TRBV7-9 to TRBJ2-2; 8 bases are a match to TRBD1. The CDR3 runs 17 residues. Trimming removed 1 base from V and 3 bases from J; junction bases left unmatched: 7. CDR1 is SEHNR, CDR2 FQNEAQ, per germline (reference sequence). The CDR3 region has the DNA TGTGCCAGCAGCTTAGGCAGGGGGCGCGGACACACCGGGGAGCTGTTTTTT. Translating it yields CASSLGRGRGHTGELFF.

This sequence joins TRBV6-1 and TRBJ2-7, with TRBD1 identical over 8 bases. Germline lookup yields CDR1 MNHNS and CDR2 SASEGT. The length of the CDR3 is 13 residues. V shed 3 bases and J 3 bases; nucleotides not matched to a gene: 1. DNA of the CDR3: TGTGCCAGCAGTGACGGACAGGGCTACGAGCAGTACGTC. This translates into CASSDGQGYEQYV.

The CDR3 sequence: CASSLGGSTSEKLFF. CDR3 DNA: TGTGCCAGCAGCTTAGGAGGGTCGACCTCTGAAAAACTGTTTTTT. The chain carries TRBV7-9 and TRBJ1-4, with D unclear. The V end was cut by 1 base, the J end by 7 bases, with 13 bases between. The CDR3 totals 15 residues. Germline CDR1 and CDR2: SEHNR and FQNEAQ (reference sequence).

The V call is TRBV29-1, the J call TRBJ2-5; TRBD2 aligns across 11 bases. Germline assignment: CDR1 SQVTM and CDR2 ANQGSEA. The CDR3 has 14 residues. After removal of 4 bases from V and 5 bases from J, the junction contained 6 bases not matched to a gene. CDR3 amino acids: CSVGTSGSPETQYF. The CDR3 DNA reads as TGCAGCGTTGGAACTAGCGGGAGTCCGGAGACCCAGTACTTC.

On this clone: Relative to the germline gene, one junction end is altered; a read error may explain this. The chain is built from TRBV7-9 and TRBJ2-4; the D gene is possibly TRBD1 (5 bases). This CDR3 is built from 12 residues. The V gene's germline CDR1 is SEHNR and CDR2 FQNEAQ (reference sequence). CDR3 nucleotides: TGTTCCAGCAGCTTAGACAGAAACATTCAGTACTTC. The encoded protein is CSSSLDRNIQYF.

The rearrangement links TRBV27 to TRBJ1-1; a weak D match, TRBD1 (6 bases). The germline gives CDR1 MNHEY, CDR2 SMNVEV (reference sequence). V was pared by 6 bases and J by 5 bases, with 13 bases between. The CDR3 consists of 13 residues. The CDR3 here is CASRPRGETEAFF. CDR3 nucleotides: TGTGCCAGCAGACCCAGGGGTGAGACTGAAGCTTTCTTT.

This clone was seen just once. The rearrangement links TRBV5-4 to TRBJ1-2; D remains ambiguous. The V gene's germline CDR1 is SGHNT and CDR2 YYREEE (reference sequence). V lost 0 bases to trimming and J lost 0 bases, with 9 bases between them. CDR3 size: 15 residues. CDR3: CASSLAGMANYGYTF. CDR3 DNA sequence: TGTGCCAGCAGCTTGGCCGGGATGGCTAACTATGGCTACACCTTC.

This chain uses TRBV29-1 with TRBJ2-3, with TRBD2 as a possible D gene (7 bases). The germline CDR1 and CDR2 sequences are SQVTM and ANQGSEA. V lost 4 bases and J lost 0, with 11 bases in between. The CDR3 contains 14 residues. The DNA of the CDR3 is TGCAGCGTTGGAGGGGGGGCTAGCACAGATACGCAGTATTTT. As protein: CSVGGGASTDTQYF.

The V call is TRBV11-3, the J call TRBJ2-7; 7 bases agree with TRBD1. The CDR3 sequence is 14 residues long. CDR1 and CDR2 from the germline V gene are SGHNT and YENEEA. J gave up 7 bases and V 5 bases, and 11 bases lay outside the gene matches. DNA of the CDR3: TGTGCCAGCAGCAGCCGGACAGGACGGCAGGAGCAGTACTTC. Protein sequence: CASSSRTGRQEQYF.

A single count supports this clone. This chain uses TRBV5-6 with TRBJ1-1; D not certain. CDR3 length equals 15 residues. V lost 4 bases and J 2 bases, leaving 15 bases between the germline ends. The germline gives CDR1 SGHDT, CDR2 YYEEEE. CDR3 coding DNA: TGTGCCAGCAGCGGGGTCGAGGAGGAAAACACTGAAGCTTTCTTT. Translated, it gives CASSGVEEENTEAFF.

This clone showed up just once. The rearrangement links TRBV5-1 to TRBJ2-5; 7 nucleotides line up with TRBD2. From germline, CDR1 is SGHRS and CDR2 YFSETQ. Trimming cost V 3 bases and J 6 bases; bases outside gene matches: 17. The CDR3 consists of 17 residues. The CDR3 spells CASSSPSGAQIGKTQYF. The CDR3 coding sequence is TGCGCCAGCAGCTCCCCTAGCGGAGCCCAAATAGGGAAGACCCAGTACTTC.

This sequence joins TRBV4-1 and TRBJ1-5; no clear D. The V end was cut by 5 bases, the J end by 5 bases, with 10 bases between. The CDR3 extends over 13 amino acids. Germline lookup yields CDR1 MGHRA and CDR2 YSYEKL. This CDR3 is CASSSEGHQPQHF. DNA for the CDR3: TGCGCCAGCAGCTCCGAGGGTCATCAGCCCCAGCATTTT.

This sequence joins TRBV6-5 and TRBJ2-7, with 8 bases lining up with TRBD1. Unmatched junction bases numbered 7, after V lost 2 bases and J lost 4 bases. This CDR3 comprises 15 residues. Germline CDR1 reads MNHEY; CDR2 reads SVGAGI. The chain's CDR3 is CASSYKAGGTYEQYF. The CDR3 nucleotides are TGTGCCAGCAGTTACAAGGCAGGGGGCACGTACGAGCAGTACTTC.

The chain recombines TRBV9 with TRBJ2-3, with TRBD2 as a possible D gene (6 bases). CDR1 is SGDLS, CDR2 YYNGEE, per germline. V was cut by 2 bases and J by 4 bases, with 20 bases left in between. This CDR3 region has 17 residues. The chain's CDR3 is CASSVQPGLLVPDTQYF. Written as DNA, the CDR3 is TGTGCCAGCAGCGTCCAGCCGGGACTGCTTGTCCCAGATACGCAGTATTTT.

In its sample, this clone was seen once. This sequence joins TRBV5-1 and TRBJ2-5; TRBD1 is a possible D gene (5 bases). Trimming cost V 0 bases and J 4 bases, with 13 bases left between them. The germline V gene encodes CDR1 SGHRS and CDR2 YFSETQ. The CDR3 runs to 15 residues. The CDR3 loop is CASSLATQGGETQYF. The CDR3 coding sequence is TGCGCCAGCAGCTTGGCCACGCAGGGCGGAGAGACCCAGTACTTC.

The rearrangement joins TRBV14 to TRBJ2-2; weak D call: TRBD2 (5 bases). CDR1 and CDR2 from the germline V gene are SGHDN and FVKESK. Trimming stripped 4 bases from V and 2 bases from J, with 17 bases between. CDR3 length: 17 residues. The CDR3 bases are TGTGCCAGCAGCCGCTCGGCGTCGGGGAGTAACACCGGGGAGCTGTTTTTT. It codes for CASSRSASGSNTGELFF.

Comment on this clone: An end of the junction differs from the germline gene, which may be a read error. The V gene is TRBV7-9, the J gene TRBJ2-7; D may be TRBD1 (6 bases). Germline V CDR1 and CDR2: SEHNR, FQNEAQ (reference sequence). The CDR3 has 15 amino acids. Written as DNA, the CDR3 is TGTTCCAGCAGCCAAACAGGGCATCACTCCTACGAGCAGTACTTC. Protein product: CSSSQTGHHSYEQYF.

The CDR3 sequence: CASMPTGLGSPLHF. The CDR3 DNA follows: TGTGCCAGCATGCCGACAGGCCTAGGTTCACCCCTCCACTTT. The chain links TRBV6-5 to TRBJ1-6, with D possibly TRBD1 on 6 matching bases. Trimming took 7 bases from V and 9 from J, leaving 16 bases between them. Germline CDR1 and CDR2: MNHEY and SVGAGI. The CDR3 is 14 residues long.

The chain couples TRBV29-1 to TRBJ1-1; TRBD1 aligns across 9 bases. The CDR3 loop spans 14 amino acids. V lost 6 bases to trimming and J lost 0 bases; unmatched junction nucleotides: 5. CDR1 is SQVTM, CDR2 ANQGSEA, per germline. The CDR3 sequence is CSVRGTGMNTEAFF. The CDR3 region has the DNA TGCAGCGTCCGGGGGACAGGGATGAACACTGAAGCTTTCTTT. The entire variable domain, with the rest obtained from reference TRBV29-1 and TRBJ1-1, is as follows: SAVISQKPSRDICQRGTSLTIQCQVDSQVTMMFWYRQQPGQSLTLIATANQGSEATYESGFVIDKFPISRPNLTFSTLTVSNMSPEDSSIYLCSVRGTGMNTEAFFGQGTRLTVV.